The 14 T cell receptor beta chains given below trace back to one sample, sequenced in a study of regulatory T cells in long-lasting Graves disease. Sample time point: persistent/refractory GD, antithyroid drugs over 5 years with positive TRAb. After RNA was extracted from PBMCs, the TCR library was made from it. Combining iRepertoire HTBI primers with Arm-PCR of CDR3 regions, the authors built TCR beta libraries. TCRdb processed the multiplex PCR reads anew with MiXCR; each CDR3 protein has one entry. The sample shows a few hundred thousand distinct CDR3 sequences, about a fifth of them seen only once. The sequencing used peripheral blood mononuclear cells (PBMCs), collected when the disease was refractory, from a patient treated with antithyroid drugs. The receptors come from a female donor with Graves disease.

Comment on this clonotype: A far larger clone is one nucleotide away, so this likely arose from a read error. The genes are TRBV6-1 and TRBJ1-5; D ambiguous. The V gene's germline CDR1 is MNHNS and CDR2 SASEGT. Trimming stripped 3 bases from V and 0 bases from J, with 6 bases between. This CDR3 spans 14 amino acids. The CDR3 coding sequence is TGTGCCAGCAGTGACAGCTGTAGCAATCAGCCCCAGCATTTT. This sequence encodes CASSDSCSNQPQHF.

This clonotype was seen repeatedly, ten times or more. This rearrangement joins TRBV28 to TRBJ2-7; D perhaps matches TRBD2 (6 bases). The CDR3 spans 15 residues. The V and J ends lost 4 bases and 3 bases respectively, with 16 bases between them. Per germline, CDR1 MDHEN and CDR2 SYDVKM. The CDR3 DNA reads as TGTGCCAGCAGTTATGGAGGGTCGAGGGGCTACGAGCAGTACTTC. This encodes CASSYGGSRGYEQYF.

This clonotype showed up just a few times. This chain joins TRBV4-1 and TRBJ1-1, with TRBD1 as a possible D gene (5 bases). The CDR3 loop spans 13 amino acids. The germline gives CDR1 MGHRA, CDR2 YSYEKL. V lost 5 bases and J 4 bases, leaving 11 bases between the germline ends. CDR3 sequence reads: CASSFGTLTEAFF. CDR3 in DNA: TGCGCCAGCAGCTTCGGGACTCTCACTGAAGCTTTCTTT.

This clonotype has a count of ten or more. The gene calls are TRBV20-1 and TRBJ2-5; maybe TRBD2 (7 bases). This CDR3 region has 15 residues. Germline assignment: CDR1 DFQATT and CDR2 SNEGSKA (reference sequence). V gave up 2 bases and J gave up 5 bases, with 18 bases separating them. The chain's CDR3 is CSARTPSGGGETQYF. The CDR3 DNA reads as TGCAGTGCTAGAACTCCTAGCGGAGGGGGGGAGACCCAGTACTTC.

This clonotype was seen a handful of times. The V gene is TRBV9, the J gene TRBJ1-3; 8 bases fit TRBD1. V was pared by 1 base and J by 3 bases, with 3 bases of the junction left unmatched. The CDR3 is 15 residues long. Looked up from germline, CDR1 is SGDLS and CDR2 is YYNGEE. CDR3 amino acids: CASSVQGANGNTIYF. The CDR3 bases are TGTGCCAGCAGCGTACAGGGGGCGAATGGAAACACCATATATTTT.

This chain connects TRBV5-1 to TRBJ1-2, with 8 bases lining up with TRBD1. This CDR3 region has 13 residues. Unmatched junction bases numbered 5, after V lost 4 bases and J lost 6 bases. Germline V CDR1 and CDR2: SGHRS, YFSETQ. In DNA, the CDR3 is TGCGCCAGCAGCGAGGGACAGGTCGATGGCTACACCTTC. Translation gives CASSEGQVDGYTF. Based on the CDR3 plus reference TRBV5-1 and TRBJ1-2, the full variable domain is KAGVTQTPRYLIKTRGQQVTLSCSPISGHRSVSWYQQTPGQGLQFLFEYFSETQRNKGNFPGRFSGRQFSNSRSEMNVSTLELGDSALYLCASSEGQVDGYTFGSGTRLTVV.

V usage is TRBV13 and J usage is TRBJ2-7, with 7 bases identical to TRBD1. Germline values: CDR1 PRHDT, CDR2 FYEKMQ (reference sequence). J was trimmed by 5 bases and V by 4 bases; bases with no gene match: 8. The CDR3 is made up of 14 amino acids. The CDR3 region is CASSSGTVQDEQYF. The DNA of the CDR3 is TGTGCCAGCAGCTCCGGGACAGTTCAAGACGAGCAGTACTTC.

Only a few counts were recorded for this clonotype. This chain connects TRBV4-2 to TRBJ1-1; 9 bases are a match to TRBD1. V shed 1 base and J 5 bases; nucleotides not matched to a gene: 5. CDR3 length: 15 residues. Per germline, CDR1 LGHNA and CDR2 YNFKEQ. The CDR3 loop reads CASSQVTGTGTEAFF. CDR3 coding DNA: TGTGCCAGCAGCCAAGTCACCGGGACAGGGACTGAAGCTTTCTTT.

This chain joins TRBV10-3 and TRBJ1-3; 7 nucleotides align to TRBD1. The length of the CDR3 is 13 residues. The V segment lost 7 bases and the J segment 2 bases; nucleotides outside the gene matches: 2. Germline lookup yields CDR1 ENHRY and CDR2 SYGVKD. The CDR3 is CAIKGAAGNTIYF. CDR3 nucleotides: TGTGCCATCAAGGGGGCAGCTGGAAACACCATATATTTT.

The table lists this clonotype with many counts. The chain carries TRBV12-5 and TRBJ2-7; the D gene could be TRBD1 or TRBD2 (5 bases each). The CDR3 is 14 amino acids. The V and J ends lost 1 base and 0 bases respectively, with 7 bases between them. CDR1 and CDR2 (germline): LGHNT, FRNRAP. The CDR3 region is CASGLGGISYEQYF. CDR3 coding DNA: TGTGCTAGTGGTTTGGGGGGGATCTCCTACGAGCAGTACTTC. The variable domain in full, with the rest retrieved from reference TRBV12-5 and TRBJ2-7, is DARVTQTPRHKVTEMGQEVTMRCQPILGHNTVFWYRQTMMQGLELLAYFRNRAPLDDSGMPKDRFSAEMPDATLATLKIQPSEPRDSAVYFCASGLGGISYEQYFGPGTRLTVT.

As to this clonotype: An end of the junction does not agree with germline; a read error may underlie this. The rearrangement links TRBV6-1 to TRBJ1-5, with a possible D match to TRBD1 (6 bases). Per the germline V gene, CDR1 is MNHNS and CDR2 is SASEGT. The CDR3 is 13 residues long. CDR3 loop: CASREGQYQPQHF. DNA for the CDR3: TGTGCCAGCAGAGAAGGACAGTATCAGCCCCAGCATTTT.

This clonotype turned up a few times. The J gene is TRBJ2-7, the V gene TRBV27, with a possible D match to TRBD2 (5 bases). The germline gives CDR1 MNHEY, CDR2 SMNVEV (reference sequence). The length of the CDR3 is 15 residues. V was pared by 3 bases and J by 1 base, with 13 bases between. The CDR3 DNA follows: TGTGCCAGCAGTTTGGGGTGGGGAGAATCCTACGAGCAGTACTTC. Protein sequence: CASSLGWGESYEQYF.

This clonotype was detected only a few times. The gene calls are TRBV12-3 or TRBV12-4 and TRBJ2-7; perhaps TRBD1 as D (5 bases). This CDR3 is built from 18 residues. V lost 4 bases and J 5 bases, leaving 27 bases between the germline ends. CDR3 residues: CASSSRAAWGPPVHEQYF. In DNA form, the CDR3 reads TGTGCCAGCAGTTCCCGAGCAGCTTGGGGCCCCCCGGTCCACGAGCAGTACTTC.

This clonotype was found a few times. The V call is TRBV12-3 or TRBV12-4, the J call TRBJ2-7, with 10 bases aligning to TRBD1. The CDR3 covers 13 residues. J lost 6 bases, V lost 6 bases, and 5 bases had no gene match. The CDR3: CASSWTGGSEQYF. In nucleotides, the CDR3 is TGTGCCAGCAGCTGGACAGGGGGAAGCGAGCAGTACTTC.